Below, 22 T cell receptor beta chains from the same sample are listed, as sequenced in a study of blood T cell repertoires in COVID-19. TCRdb keeps only in-frame clones here, not all; method: immunoSEQ multiplex PCR. The table has hundreds of thousands of clones, roughly 85% seen once; the top ten hold 6% to 7%. What was sequenced was PBMCs or T cells enriched from blood (not recorded which). These receptors were taken from a middle-aged woman who had recovered from COVID-19.

V is TRBV4-3 and J is TRBJ2-3; the match to TRBD2 covers 15 bases. V trimming: 5 bases; J trimming: 3 bases; junction bases outside the gene matches: 12. In germline, CDR1 is LGHNA, CDR2 YSLEER. The CDR3 spans 19 residues. The CDR3 DNA follows: TGCGCCAGCAGCAGGGGACTAGCGGGAGGAGGAGGACGGACAGATACGCAGTATTTT. Its translation: CASSRGLAGGGGRTDTQYF.

This chain uses TRBV5-1 with TRBJ2-3; D is undetermined. Germline CDR1 reads SGHRS; CDR2 reads YFSETQ. Trimming took off 4 bases at V and 2 bases at J, with 14 bases between the two ends. This CDR3 region has 15 residues. DNA for the CDR3: TGCGCCAGCAGCGAGCACCTACTCGACACAGATACGCAGTATTTT. Translating it yields CASSEHLLDTDTQYF.

The V gene is TRBV19, the J gene TRBJ1-2; TRBD1 matches 9 bases. The CDR3 is 16 amino acids. Germline V lookup: CDR1 LNHDA, CDR2 SQIVND (reference sequence). The V and J ends lost 4 bases and 4 bases, in that order; junction bases with no gene match: 10. The CDR3 bases are TGTGCCAGTAGTACGCTCGGCGGACAGGGGTTCTATGGCTACACCTTC. It encodes CASSTLGGQGFYGYTF.

The V and J genes are TRBV6-5 and TRBJ2-2; no reliable D call. The ends were cut back, 0 bases at V and 5 bases at J, with 7 bases in the middle. The CDR3 is made up of 14 amino acids. Germline CDR1 reads MNHEY; CDR2 reads SVGAGI. CDR3 DNA: TGTGCCAGCAGTTACTCGTCCGTAACCGGGGAGCTGTTTTTT. The encoded protein is CASSYSSVTGELFF.

CDR3 protein: CASTPNRGSYEQYF. CDR3 DNA sequence: TGTGCCAGCACTCCTAACCGGGGCTCCTACGAGCAGTACTTC. The rearrangement joins TRBV28 to TRBJ2-7; a weak D match, TRBD2 (5 bases). The CDR3 has 14 residues. Germline values: CDR1 MDHEN, CDR2 SYDVKM. V gave up 7 bases and J gave up 0 bases, with 13 bases separating them.

The V gene is TRBV28, the J gene TRBJ2-5; 7 bases match TRBD1. This CDR3 is built from 13 residues. V lost 5 bases and J lost 4; bases outside the gene matches: 4. The V gene's germline CDR1 is MDHEN and CDR2 SYDVKM. The CDR3 DNA sequence: TGTGCCAGCAGTCCGCAGGGGGTAGAGACCCAGTACTTC. Protein sequence: CASSPQGVETQYF.

This chain joins TRBV27 and TRBJ1-3, with TRBD1 as a possible D gene (6 bases). Trimming left V 4 bases short and J 2 bases short, with 12 bases between. The CDR3 spans 15 residues. Germline V lookup: CDR1 MNHEY, CDR2 SMNVEV (reference sequence). The CDR3 bases are TGTGCCAGCAGTTCAGGGGTGCCGGCTGGAAACACCATATATTTT. Its protein product is CASSSGVPAGNTIYF.

This clone was counted only a few times. The chain is built from TRBV19 and TRBJ1-6, with D possibly TRBD1 on 6 matching bases. Germline values: CDR1 LNHDA, CDR2 SQIVND (reference sequence). V lost 6 bases and J lost 9, with 12 bases in between. The CDR3 sequence is 13 residues long. The DNA of the CDR3 is TGTGCCAGTAGACAGGGAGAAACTTCACCCCTCCACTTT. Its protein product is CASRQGETSPLHF.

The chain carries TRBV27 and TRBJ1-1; possibly TRBD1 for D (5 bases). Germline V lookup: CDR1 MNHEY, CDR2 SMNVEV (reference sequence). The CDR3 sequence is 13 residues long. V was pared by 2 bases and J by 11 bases, with 15 bases between. In DNA, the CDR3 is TGTGCCAGCAGTTTAACCTCACGGGGGGATGCTTTCTTT. As protein: CASSLTSRGDAFF.

This rearrangement joins TRBV3-1 (or the pseudogene TRBV3-2) to TRBJ1-1, with D possibly being TRBD1 (5 bases). The V end was cut by 4 bases, the J end by 5 bases, with 11 bases between. CDR1 and CDR2 (germline): LGHDT, YNNKEL (reference sequence). The CDR3 totals 13 residues. The CDR3 reads CASSPFGGTEAFF. The CDR3, as DNA: TGTGCCAGCAGCCCGTTCGGGGGGACTGAAGCTTTCTTT.

This clone appeared a few times. The CDR3 sequence is CASSILRGGGTEAFF. CDR3 nucleotide sequence: TGTGCCAGTAGTATTTTGCGGGGAGGAGGTACTGAAGCTTTCTTT. The chain carries TRBV19 and TRBJ1-1; D ambiguous. Germline V CDR1 and CDR2: LNHDA, SQIVND (reference sequence). V was pared by 3 bases and J by 5 bases, with 16 bases between. This CDR3 is 15 amino acids long.

The V gene is TRBV27, the J gene TRBJ2-7; 7 nucleotides match TRBD1. The CDR3 has 12 amino acids. Per the germline V gene, CDR1 is MNHEY and CDR2 is SMNVEV (reference sequence). The ends lost 7 bases at V and 4 bases at J; junction bases unmatched: 4. CDR3 in amino acids: CASKGRGYEQYF. The CDR3 nucleotides read TGTGCCAGCAAGGGCAGGGGGTACGAGCAGTACTTC.

V and J are TRBV27 and TRBJ2-1, with TRBD1 matching over 8 bases. CDR1 is MNHEY, CDR2 SMNVEV, per germline (reference sequence). The CDR3 length is 15 residues. With V trimmed by 6 bases and J by 0 bases, 4 bases remained unmatched. The CDR3 is CASRVDRASYNEQFF. The CDR3 nucleotides are TGTGCCAGCAGGGTGGACAGGGCCTCCTACAATGAGCAGTTCTTC.

This chain connects TRBV27 to TRBJ2-7; 9 bases agree with TRBD1. There are 15 residues in the CDR3. J was trimmed by 5 bases and V by 2 bases; bases with no gene match: 7. Germline-derived CDR1 and CDR2 are MNHEY and SMNVEV (reference sequence). The CDR3 spells CASSLIGQGPHEQYF. CDR3 DNA sequence: TGTGCCAGCAGTTTAATAGGACAGGGGCCCCACGAGCAGTACTTC.

This clone occurred a few times. The chain has TRBV7-8 and TRBJ1-5; tentatively, D is TRBD1 (6 bases). Germline V gene data show CDR1 as SGHVS and CDR2 as FQNEAQ. CDR3 length equals 15 residues. V lost 1 base, J lost 6 bases, and 13 bases lay in between. This CDR3 reads CASSLGRGRGQPQHF. CDR3 nucleotide sequence: TGTGCCAGCAGCTTAGGAAGGGGCAGGGGTCAGCCCCAGCATTTT.

The chain has TRBV18 and TRBJ1-4, with TRBD1 identical over 9 bases. The CDR3 contains 13 residues. Germline lookup yields CDR1 KGHSH and CDR2 LQKENI. V was clipped by 8 bases and J by 5 bases; unmatched bases: 3. CDR3 region: CASTTGGNEKLFF. CDR3 nucleotides: TGTGCCAGCACGACAGGGGGAAATGAAAAACTGTTTTTT. Using reference TRBV18 and TRBJ1-4 for the parts outside the CDR3, the full variable domain is NAGVMQNPRHLVRRRGQEARLRCSPMKGHSHVYWYRQLPEEGLKFMVYLQKENIIDESGMPKERFSAEFPKEGPSILRIQQVVRGDSAAYFCASTTGGNEKLFFGSGTQLSVL.

CDR3 bases: TGTGCCAGCAGCGTGGCAACCGAGGGGGCCCTCCACTTT. Amino acid sequence: CASSVATEGALHF. V and J are TRBV9 and TRBJ1-6; D is perhaps TRBD1 (6 bases). Trimming pared 2 bases from V and 14 bases from J, leaving 14 bases between. The germline V gene encodes CDR1 SGDLS and CDR2 YYNGEE. The CDR3 covers 13 residues.

This clone has more than one count but fewer than ten. The chain carries TRBV9 and TRBJ2-7; D remains unclear. Germline V gene lookup returns CDR1 SGDLS and CDR2 YYNGEE. V was trimmed by 0 bases and J by 0 bases, leaving 13 bases between them. There are 16 residues in the CDR3. The CDR3 region is CASSVGGSASSYEQYF. The CDR3 DNA reads TGTGCCAGCAGCGTAGGAGGAAGCGCGAGCTCCTACGAGCAGTACTTC.

CDR3: CASSLGGADGYTF. CDR3 nucleotides: TGCGCCAGCAGCTTGGGGGGCGCGGATGGCTACACCTTC. V is TRBV5-1 and J is TRBJ1-2; maybe TRBD1 (5 bases). The V gene lost 0 bases and the J gene lost 6 bases, with 9 bases spanning the gap. The CDR3 spans 13 residues. CDR1 and CDR2 from the germline V gene are SGHRS and YFSETQ.

This sequence joins TRBV7-2 and TRBJ2-2; D might be TRBD2 (5 bases). Germline V CDR1 and CDR2: SGHTA, FQGNSA. Trimming removed 6 bases from V and 1 base from J, with 12 bases in between. This CDR3 region has 15 residues. For the CDR3, the DNA is TGTGCCAGCAGTCGGGTTGCGGGGAACACCGGGGAGCTGTTTTTT. Residues: CASSRVAGNTGELFF.

The chain couples TRBV18 to TRBJ1-2; TRBD1 might be the D (6 bases). The CDR3 extends over 16 amino acids. Germline CDR1 and CDR2: KGHSH and LQKENI. V was clipped by 6 bases and J by 4 bases, with 21 bases between them. CDR3 sequence reads: CASSRNEQGHGYGYTF. CDR3 bases: TGTGCCAGCTCCCGAAATGAACAGGGTCACGGCTATGGCTACACCTTC.

The chain employs TRBV28 and TRBJ1-1; a weak D match, TRBD1 (5 bases). This CDR3 contains 13 residues. The germline gives CDR1 MDHEN, CDR2 SYDVKM. V shed 5 bases and J shed 7 bases, with 14 bases lying between them. Written as DNA, the CDR3 is TGTGCCAGCAGTCGTTCGGGGGGGAATGAAGCTTTCTTT. It is translated as CASSRSGGNEAFF.